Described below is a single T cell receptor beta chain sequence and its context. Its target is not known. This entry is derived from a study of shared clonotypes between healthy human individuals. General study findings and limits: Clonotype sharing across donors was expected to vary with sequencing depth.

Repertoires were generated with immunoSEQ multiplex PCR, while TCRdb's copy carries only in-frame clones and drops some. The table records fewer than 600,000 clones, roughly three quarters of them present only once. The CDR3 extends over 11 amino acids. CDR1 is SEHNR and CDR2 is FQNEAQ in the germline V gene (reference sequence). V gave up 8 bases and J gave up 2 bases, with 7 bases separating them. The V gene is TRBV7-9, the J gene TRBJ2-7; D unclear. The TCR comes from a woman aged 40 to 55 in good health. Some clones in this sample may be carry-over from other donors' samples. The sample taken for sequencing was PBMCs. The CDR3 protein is CASAETYEQYF. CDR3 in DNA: TGTGCCAGCGCGGAAACCTACGAGCAGTACTTC.